The 24 T cell receptor beta chains below all came from one sample that was sequenced in a study of blood T cell repertoires in COVID-19. TCRdb's copy holds only in-frame clones and misses some; the assay was immunoSEQ multiplex PCR. The sample lists 250,000 or so clones, over 75% seen once, with about 2% in the top ten. Sequenced material: peripheral blood. The receptor set was obtained from a man aged 25 to 40 who had recovered from COVID-19.

The genes are TRBV3-1 (or the pseudogene TRBV3-2) and TRBJ2-7; TRBD1 matches 8 bases. J was trimmed by 4 bases and V by 4 bases; bases with no gene match: 9. Looked up from germline, CDR1 is LGHDT and CDR2 is YNNKEL (reference sequence). The CDR3 length is 15 residues. The CDR3: CASSRSDRDSYEQYV. The CDR3 region has the DNA TGTGCCAGCAGCCGATCGGACAGGGATTCGTACGAGCAGTACGTC.

The chain combines TRBV12-3 or TRBV12-4 with TRBJ1-1; 8 positions match TRBD1. The CDR3 extends over 12 amino acids. Germline trimming cut 7 bases from V and 4 bases from J; bases unmatched to any gene: 2. The CDR3 spells CASTTGGTEAFF. CDR3 in DNA: TGTGCCAGCACTACAGGGGGCACTGAAGCTTTCTTT.

The J gene is TRBJ2-5, the V gene TRBV9; TRBD2 matches 12 bases. CDR3 length: 18 residues. The trim removed 4 bases at V and 5 bases at J, leaving 15 bases unmatched. Germline loops: CDR1 SGDLS, CDR2 YYNGEE. The CDR3 coding sequence is TGTGCCAGCAGCTTAGGACTCTTGCTAGCGGGGGGGCGGGAGACCCAGTACTTC. The encoded protein is CASSLGLLLAGGRETQYF.

This chain connects TRBV5-1 to TRBJ2-1; TRBD1 matches 10 bases. This CDR3 has 14 residues. V lost 6 bases, J lost 3 bases, and 3 bases stayed unmatched. Germline CDR1 and CDR2: SGHRS and YFSETQ. In nucleotides, the CDR3 is TGCGCCAGCACCGGGACAGGGGACTACAATGAGCAGTTCTTC. It codes for CASTGTGDYNEQFF.

The V and J genes are TRBV5-5 and TRBJ1-1; D might be TRBD1 (6 bases). CDR3 length: 15 residues. V lost 4 bases and J lost 3, with 16 bases in between. Germline V gene data show CDR1 as SGHKS and CDR2 as YYEKEE (reference sequence). CDR3 coding DNA: TGTGCCAGCAGCCATGACAGGTATCCCGACACTGAAGCTTTCTTT. It encodes CASSHDRYPDTEAFF.

This clone appeared a single time. The chain links TRBV11-3 to TRBJ2-3, with a weak D call TRBD2 (6 bases). Germline V gene lookup returns CDR1 SGHNT and CDR2 YENEEA. With 4 bases removed from V and 2 bases from J, the gap between germline ends came to 13 bases. This CDR3 has 15 residues. The CDR3 DNA sequence: TGTGCCAGCAGCTCGGGCGCGGGGTCCACAGATACGCAGTATTTT. Translation: CASSSGAGSTDTQYF.

CDR3 in DNA: TGTGCCAGCAGCTTAACACAGGGCTACGAGCAGTACTTC. This codes for CASSLTQGYEQYF. V and J are TRBV7-3 and TRBJ2-7; tentatively, D is TRBD1 (6 bases). The germline gives CDR1 SGHTA, CDR2 FQGTGA. Trimming removed 0 bases from V and 3 bases from J, with 6 bases in between. The CDR3 sequence is 13 residues long.

The chain joins TRBV4-2 to TRBJ2-7, with TRBD1 matching 9 bases. The germline V gene has CDR1 LGHNA and CDR2 YNFKEQ. The ends lost 4 bases at V and 3 bases at J; junction bases unmatched: 7. CDR3 length: 15 amino acids. The CDR3 DNA reads TGTGCCAGCAGCCCCAGCCGGGGACAGGGCTACGAGCAGTACTTC. Translating it yields CASSPSRGQGYEQYF.

This chain links TRBV10-3 with TRBJ2-1; D unclear. Germline CDR1 and CDR2: ENHRY and SYGVKD. This CDR3 has 16 residues. V shed 3 bases and J shed 5 bases, with 17 bases lying between them. The CDR3 nucleotides are TGTGCCATCAGTGAATTAGAGGTCCGGTGGAACAATGAGCAGTTCTTC. It encodes CAISELEVRWNNEQFF.

This chain connects TRBV25-1 to TRBJ1-2; TRBD1 aligns across 8 bases. Germline V gives CDR1 MGHDK, CDR2 SYGVNS. This CDR3 comprises 14 residues. The J segment lost 4 bases and the V segment lost 1 base, leaving 2 bases of the junction unmatched. CDR3: CASSELGTGYGYTF. CDR3 sequence (DNA): TGTGCCAGCAGTGAATTAGGGACAGGCTATGGCTACACCTTC.

The CDR3, as DNA: TGTGCCAGCTCACGGACAGGGGATCAAGAGACCCAGTACTTC. It is translated as CASSRTGDQETQYF. J is TRBJ2-5 and V is TRBV18; 9 nucleotides line up with TRBD1. V was pared by 4 bases and J by 2 bases, with 2 bases of the junction left unmatched. The CDR3 extends over 14 amino acids. Germline V gives CDR1 KGHSH, CDR2 LQKENI.

This clone appeared a few times. V is TRBV12-3 or TRBV12-4 and J is TRBJ1-6, with D maybe TRBD1 (6 bases). The V gene lost 4 bases and the J gene lost 15 bases, with 16 bases spanning the gap. This CDR3 is 13 amino acids long. CDR3 DNA sequence: TGTGCCAGCAGTTCCCTAATACAGGGAAACCTCCACTTT. Translating gives CASSSLIQGNLHF.

The gene calls are TRBV27 and TRBJ1-2; D remains ambiguous. This CDR3 has 14 residues. Trimming stripped 5 bases from V and 4 bases from J, with 14 bases between. Per the germline V gene, CDR1 is MNHEY and CDR2 is SMNVEV (reference sequence). The CDR3 region is CASSLGDGSYGYTF. CDR3 DNA: TGTGCCAGCAGTCTAGGTGACGGGAGCTATGGCTACACCTTC.

CDR3 sequence: CASRVRWSGGRFTDTQYF. In DNA, the CDR3 is TGTGCCAGCAGAGTTCGGTGGAGCGGGGGGCGGTTCACAGATACGCAGTATTTT. The V gene is TRBV28, the J gene TRBJ2-3, with 9 bases identical to TRBD2. The CDR3 is made up of 18 amino acids. Trimming cost V 6 bases and J 2 bases; bases outside gene matches: 15. Germline lookup yields CDR1 MDHEN and CDR2 SYDVKM.

The chain uses TRBV15 and TRBJ2-6, with a tentative D call TRBD1 (6 bases). V lost 8 bases and J 1 base, leaving 12 bases between the germline ends. This CDR3 is built from 15 residues. From germline, CDR1 is LNHNV and CDR2 YYDKDF (reference sequence). CDR3 in DNA: TGTGCCACCGCCTTGGACAGTTCTGGGGCCAACGTCCTGACTTTC. Residues: CATALDSSGANVLTF.

This rearrangement joins TRBV6-5 to TRBJ1-1; a weak D match, TRBD1 (6 bases). Per germline, CDR1 MNHEY and CDR2 SVGAGI. Deletions cut 8 bases from V and 1 base from J, with 14 bases between. This CDR3 region has 14 residues. The CDR3 bases are TGTGCCAGCCCAGAGACAGGAAGGAACACTGAAGCTTTCTTT. As protein: CASPETGRNTEAFF.

The chain uses TRBV7-8 and TRBJ1-1; D is undetermined. The V and J ends lost 0 bases and 5 bases respectively, with 10 bases between them. CDR3 length equals 14 residues. Germline V gene data show CDR1 as SGHVS and CDR2 as FQNEAQ. CDR3 sequence: CASSLADGRTEAFF. CDR3 nucleotide sequence: TGTGCCAGCAGCTTAGCGGACGGGAGGACTGAAGCTTTCTTT.

The V gene is TRBV28, the J gene TRBJ1-2; a possible D gene is TRBD1 (6 bases). From germline, CDR1 is MDHEN and CDR2 SYDVKM. CDR3 size: 14 residues. Trimming removed 1 base from V and 4 bases from J, with 10 bases in between. DNA for the CDR3: TGTGCCAGCAGTTTATTGGGGACATTCTATGGCTACACCTTC. Amino acids: CASSLLGTFYGYTF.

This chain joins TRBV5-1 and TRBJ1-2; the match to TRBD1 covers 9 bases. The CDR3 sequence is 14 residues long. J lost 9 bases, V lost 4 bases, and 10 bases had no gene match. CDR1 is SGHRS, CDR2 YFSETQ, per germline. CDR3 DNA sequence: TGCGCCAGCAGCCTACCAGGACAGGGGTCCAGCTACACCTTC. Protein product: CASSLPGQGSSYTF.

In its sample, this clone was seen once. The gene calls are TRBV5-6 and TRBJ1-2, with D perhaps TRBD1 (6 bases). Germline V gene sequence: CDR1 SGHDT, CDR2 YYEEEE. V was trimmed by 4 bases and J by 1 base, leaving 17 bases between them. The CDR3 is 16 residues long. The CDR3 loop is CASSLRGPGYNYGYTF. The CDR3 nucleotides read TGTGCCAGCAGCCTCAGGGGACCAGGTTATAACTATGGCTACACCTTC. Together with reference TRBV5-6 and TRBJ1-2, the CDR3 gives the full variable domain: DAGVTQSPTHLIKTRGQQVTLRCSPKSGHDTVSWYQQALGQGPQFIFQYYEEEERQRGNFPDRFSGHQFPNYSSELNVNALLLGDSALYLCASSLRGPGYNYGYTFGSGTRLTVV.

This rearrangement joins TRBV6-2 or TRBV6-3 to TRBJ2-3, with a weak D call TRBD2 (5 bases). Germline V gives CDR1 MNHEY, CDR2 SVGEGT. Trimming stripped 5 bases from V and 3 bases from J, with 15 bases between. The CDR3 has 15 residues. The CDR3 protein is CASSPTQLETDTQYF. CDR3 DNA sequence: TGTGCCAGCAGTCCCACCCAACTAGAAACAGATACGCAGTATTTT.

This rearrangement joins TRBV27 to TRBJ2-7; 7 positions match TRBD1. Looked up from germline, CDR1 is MNHEY and CDR2 is SMNVEV (reference sequence). V was pared by 5 bases and J by 6 bases, with 4 bases of the junction left unmatched. This CDR3 spans 12 amino acids. CDR3 protein: CASSVGTAEQYF. The CDR3 bases are TGTGCCAGCAGTGTCGGGACAGCCGAGCAGTACTTC.

This chain uses TRBV18 with TRBJ2-5, with 9 bases that match TRBD2. CDR3 length equals 15 residues. V was clipped by 6 bases and J by 1 base; unmatched bases: 6. Per germline, CDR1 KGHSH and CDR2 LQKENI. The CDR3 protein is CASSPPSGAQETQYF. In DNA, the CDR3 is TGTGCCAGCTCCCCTCCTAGCGGGGCCCAAGAGACCCAGTACTTC.

The chain recombines TRBV5-5 with TRBJ2-1; 15 nucleotides line up with TRBD2. CDR1 is SGHKS and CDR2 is YYEKEE in the germline V gene (reference sequence). The CDR3 loop spans 18 amino acids. V lost 2 bases and J lost 3; bases outside the gene matches: 6. The CDR3 DNA follows: TGTGCCAGCAGCTTAGGACTAGCGGGGGGGCTCGGCTACAATGAGCAGTTCTTC. Protein sequence: CASSLGLAGGLGYNEQFF. Drawing the rest from reference TRBV5-5 and TRBJ2-1, the complete variable domain is DAGVTQSPTHLIKTRGQQVTLRCSPISGHKSVSWYQQVLGQGPQFIFQYYEKEERGRGNFPDRFSARQFPNYSSELNVNALLLGDSALYLCASSLGLAGGLGYNEQFFGPGTRLTVL.